This T cell receptor beta chain was recovered during a study of blood T cell repertoires in COVID-19. The authors' processing: Scientists estimated how many nucleated cells there were by amplifying reference gene primers. Repertoires were generated with immunoSEQ multiplex PCR, while TCRdb's copy carries only in-frame clones and drops some. The V and J calls and clone size are taken from that table; D and trimming were inferred from the DNA. The sample shows around 70,000 clones, around 82% of them seen only once. V lost 7 bases and J lost 2; bases outside the gene matches: 6. The germline gives CDR1 MNHEY, CDR2 SVGAGI. CDR3 length: 14 amino acids.

Sequenced sample: peripheral blood. The V and J genes are TRBV6-5 and TRBJ1-2; 8 bases are shared with TRBD1. This sequence originates from a human donor in a cohort sampled during active COVID-19. The CDR3 bases are TGTGCCAGCAATCCGGGACAGGTCAACTATGGCTACACCTTC. Its protein is CASNPGQVNYGYTF.